This entry lists 10 T cell receptor beta chains sequenced from one sample in a study of blood T cell repertoires in COVID-19. This table comes from immunoSEQ multiplex PCR, and its TCRdb copy is limited to in-frame clones, with some not included. The data contain under 250,000 clones, around 81% of them singletons. Sample: peripheral blood. These receptors were taken from a woman between 65 and 79 years old with acute or convalescent COVID-19.

This clone showed up just once. V usage is TRBV6-5 and J usage is TRBJ2-2, with 13 bases lining up with TRBD2. Per germline, CDR1 MNHEY and CDR2 SVGAGI. V was clipped by 2 bases and J by 7 bases; unmatched bases: 1. The CDR3 spans 15 residues. The CDR3 here is CASSYRTSGGGELFF. In DNA, the CDR3 is TGTGCCAGCAGTTACCGGACTAGCGGGGGCGGGGAGCTGTTTTTT.

The chain joins TRBV7-9 to TRBJ2-2; D is unresolved. Trimming removed 3 bases from V and 2 bases from J, with 7 bases in between. Germline V CDR1 and CDR2: SEHNR, FQNEAQ (reference sequence). The CDR3 spans 14 residues. The CDR3 coding sequence is TGTGCCAGCAGCTTTCCTACTAACACCGGGGAGCTGTTTTTT. It is translated as CASSFPTNTGELFF. The full variable domain, in which reference TRBV7-9 and TRBJ2-2 provide the parts outside the CDR3, is DTGVSQNPRHKITKRGQNVTFRCDPISEHNRLYWYRQTLGQGPEFLTYFQNEAQLEKSRLLSDRFSAERPKGSFSTLEIQRTEQGDSAMYLCASSFPTNTGELFFGEGSRLTVL.

The CDR3 loop is CASSYAGYKAGELFF. CDR3 bases: TGTGCCAGCAGTTACGCAGGTTACAAGGCCGGGGAGCTGTTTTTT. The rearrangement uses TRBV6-5 and TRBJ2-2; D is unclear. The CDR3 consists of 15 residues. CDR1 and CDR2 (germline): MNHEY, SVGAGI. V shed 2 bases and J shed 6 bases, with 13 bases lying between them.

This chain joins TRBV6-5 and TRBJ2-6, with 11 bases identical to TRBD1. The CDR3 has 16 amino acids. Per germline, CDR1 MNHEY and CDR2 SVGAGI. V was clipped by 0 bases and J by 7 bases; unmatched bases: 2. The CDR3 DNA is TGTGCCAGCAGTTACTCCGGGACAGGGGGTGCCAACGTCCTGACTTTC. It yields the protein CASSYSGTGGANVLTF.

This clone was seen more than once but under ten times. This chain links TRBV28 with TRBJ2-1; TRBD2 matches 13 bases. The ends lost 7 bases at V and 0 bases at J; junction bases unmatched: 21. Germline assignment: CDR1 MDHEN and CDR2 SYDVKM. The CDR3 totals 22 residues. The CDR3 is CASTITDGTSGTRPRSYNEQFF. In nucleotides, the CDR3 is TGTGCCAGCACCATCACTGACGGGACTAGCGGGACGAGGCCCCGCTCCTACAATGAGCAGTTCTTC.

This chain joins TRBV29-1 and TRBJ2-7; TRBD2 agrees at 12 bases. The CDR3 spans 15 residues. Germline assignment: CDR1 SQVTM and CDR2 ANQGSEA. V lost 5 bases and J lost 0; bases outside the gene matches: 5. CDR3 sequence (DNA): TGCAGCGTTAGAGGACTAGCGGGGCCCTCCTACGAGCAGTACTTC. Protein: CSVRGLAGPSYEQYF.

This chain uses TRBV3-1 (or the pseudogene TRBV3-2) with TRBJ1-1; D is ambiguous. V lost 4 bases and J lost 5, with 17 bases in between. The CDR3 is made up of 15 amino acids. Germline V gives CDR1 LGHDT, CDR2 YNNKEL (reference sequence). CDR3 residues: CASSLAGFAGTEAFF. The CDR3 coding sequence is TGTGCCAGCAGCCTGGCGGGGTTTGCGGGGACTGAAGCTTTCTTT.

The CDR3 sequence: CASSRNRGLGADTQYF. DNA for the CDR3: TGTGCCAGCAGCCGGAACAGGGGGCTCGGGGCAGATACGCAGTATTTT. The chain links TRBV3-1 (or the pseudogene TRBV3-2) to TRBJ2-3; 9 positions agree with TRBD1. Germline trimming cut 4 bases from V and 4 bases from J; bases unmatched to any gene: 9. The V gene's germline CDR1 is LGHDT and CDR2 YNNKEL (reference sequence). The CDR3 loop spans 16 amino acids.

As DNA, the CDR3 is TGTGCCAGCAGTTACTCGGGGGGGTCCTATAATTCACCCCTCCACTTT. It encodes CASSYSGGSYNSPLHF. The rearrangement links TRBV6-5 to TRBJ1-6, with a possible D match to TRBD1 (5 bases). V was shortened by 0 bases and J by 1 base, with 7 bases between the two germline ends. Germline CDR1 is MNHEY and CDR2 is SVGAGI. The CDR3 length is 16 residues.

J is TRBJ2-3 and V is TRBV19, with TRBD2 matching over 8 bases. Germline V gives CDR1 LNHDA, CDR2 SQIVND (reference sequence). The CDR3 extends over 14 amino acids. The V gene end was trimmed by 7 bases and the J gene end by 5 bases; junction bases not matched to a gene: 8. In DNA form, the CDR3 reads TGTGCCAGTACCCGTACGCTAGCGGGAGATACGCAGTATTTT. The encoded protein is CASTRTLAGDTQYF.